This T cell receptor beta chain was identified in a study of post-analysis software for immune sequencing data. This clonotype was detected a few times. Antigen: not known. Unique molecular identifiers were carried by the TCR beta cDNA libraries. TCRdb passed the PCR reads through MiXCR, listing each CDR3 protein once. Among hundreds of thousands of distinct CDR3 sequences listed, 25% to 30% were seen once. Study-level results: Patients showed TRBV5-6, TRBV5-1 and TRBV20-1 among four to six TRBV segments more frequent than in controls.

This CDR3 has 15 amino acids. V gave up 3 bases and J gave up 7 bases, with 17 bases separating them. The germline V gene has CDR1 SEHNR and CDR2 FQNEAQ (reference sequence). This TCR was sampled from a girl between 5 and 17 years old with multiple sclerosis. Sequences were obtained from blood. The chain links TRBV7-9 to TRBJ2-3, with D perhaps matching TRBD2 (6 bases). The CDR3 spells CASSFAGGDQNTQYF. The CDR3 DNA follows: TGTGCCAGCAGCTTTGCTGGCGGGGACCAAAATACGCAGTATTTT.